This T cell receptor beta chain was sequenced for a study of T cell responses to AZD1222 COVID-19 vaccine. The protocol was immunoSEQ multiplex PCR, while the TCRdb copy is restricted to in-frame clones and leaves out a portion. This sample has 60,000 to 95,000 clones, with roughly 84% found just once. The CDR3 runs 18 residues. Per the germline V gene, CDR1 is MDHEN and CDR2 is SYDVKM. The J segment lost 0 bases and the V segment lost 6 bases, leaving 9 bases of the junction unmatched. This TCR was sampled from an adult who received the AZD1222 COVID-19 vaccine. The specimen was peripheral blood, collected 28 days after the second AZD1222 dose. The rearrangement joins TRBV28 to TRBJ1-6, with 9 positions matching TRBD1. CDR3 nucleotide sequence: TGTGCCAGCAGATCCGACAGGGGGTTAAGCTCCTATAATTCACCCCTCCACTTT. Translating gives CASRSDRGLSSYNSPLHF. Filled out from reference TRBV28 and TRBJ1-6, the complete variable domain reads DVKVTQSSRYLVKRTGEKVFLECVQDMDHENMFWYRQDPGLGLRLIYFSYDVKMKEKGDIPEGYSVSREKKERFSLILESASTNQTSMYLCASRSDRGLSSYNSPLHFGNGTRLTVT.